This TCR beta chain was recorded in a study of CD8 T cells in ankylosing spondylitis. At least ten counts were recorded for this clonotype. The antigen is not known. Notes on the study in general: A subset of motif variants has previously been described in the synovial fluid and blood of reactive arthritis. Reported data indicate significant enrichment of disease-linked clones within matched ankylosing spondylitis synovial fluid. What appeared characteristic of ankylosing spondylitis blood was a TCR beta motif of about eight highly homologous variants.

Molecular-barcoded quantitative 5'-RACE produced these TCR beta libraries. TCRdb re-derived calls from the 5' RACE reads in MiXCR, one entry per CDR3 protein. The sample consists of 250,000 or so distinct CDR3 sequences, 15% to 20% of them appearing once. The CDR3 has 14 residues. The V end was cut by 3 bases, the J end by 2 bases, with 11 bases between. Germline CDR1 reads MNHNS; CDR2 reads SASEGT. This sequence joins TRBV6-1 and TRBJ2-7, with a weak D call TRBD2 (6 bases). The sequenced material came from blood, either unsorted or a sorted T cell fraction (not recorded which). The receptor was derived from a male donor with ankylosing spondylitis or in good health (not recorded which). CDR3 sequence (DNA): TGTGCCAGCAGTGACCACCGACTAGCCTACGAGCAGTACTTC. Amino acids: CASSDHRLAYEQYF.